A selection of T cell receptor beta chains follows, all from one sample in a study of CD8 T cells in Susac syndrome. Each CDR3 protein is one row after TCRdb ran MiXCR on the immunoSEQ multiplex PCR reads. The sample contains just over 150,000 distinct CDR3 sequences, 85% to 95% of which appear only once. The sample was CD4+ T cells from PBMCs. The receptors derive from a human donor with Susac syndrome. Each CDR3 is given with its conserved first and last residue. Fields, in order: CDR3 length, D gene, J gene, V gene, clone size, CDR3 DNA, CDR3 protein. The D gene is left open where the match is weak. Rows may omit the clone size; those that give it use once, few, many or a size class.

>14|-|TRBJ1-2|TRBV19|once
TGTGCCAGTAGTACCCCGACAGGAGACTATGGCTACACCTTC
CASSTPTGDYGYTF
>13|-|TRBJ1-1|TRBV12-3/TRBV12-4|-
TGTGCCAGTTCGGGATTTAAGGCGTCGGAGCTTTCTTTT
CASSGFKASELSF
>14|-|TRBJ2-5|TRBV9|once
TGTGCCAGCAGCGTAGGTTCGGGTCAAGAGACCCAGTACTTC
CASSVGSGQETQYF
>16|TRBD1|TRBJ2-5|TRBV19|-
TGTGCCAGTAGTACCCGGGACAGGGTCTGGGGAGAGACCCAGTACTTC
CASSTRDRVWGETQYF
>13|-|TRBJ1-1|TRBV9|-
TGTGCCAGCAGCGTAGAGATCCACACTGAAGCTTTCTTT
CASSVEIHTEAFF
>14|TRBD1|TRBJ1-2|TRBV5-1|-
TGCGCCAGCACCCGAACGGACAGGGAGGATGGCTACACCTTC
CASTRTDREDGYTF
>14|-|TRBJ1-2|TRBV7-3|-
TGTGCCAGCAGCTTATTTGGGGGGCGCTTTGGCTACACCTTC
CASSLFGGRFGYTF
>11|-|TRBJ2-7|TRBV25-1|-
TGTGCCAGCAGTGGAATCTACGAGCAGTACTTC
CASSGIYEQYF
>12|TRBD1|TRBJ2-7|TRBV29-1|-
TGCAGCGGTCGGACAGGGTCCTACGAGCAGTACTTC
CSGRTGSYEQYF
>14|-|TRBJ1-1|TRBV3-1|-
TGTGCCAGCAGCCAACAGGGCTGGAACACTGAAGCTTTCTTT
CASSQQGWNTEAFF
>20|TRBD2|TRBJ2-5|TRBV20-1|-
TGCAGTGCTCCACCATTCAGACTAGCGGGGGGGCGTCCCCCCCAAGAGACCCAGTACTTC
CSAPPFRLAGGRPPQETQYF
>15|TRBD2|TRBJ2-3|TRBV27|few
TGTGCCAGCAGTTTCGGCGGGGGGAGCACAGATACGCAGTATTTT
CASSFGGGSTDTQYF
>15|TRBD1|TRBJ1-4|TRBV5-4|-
TGTGCCAGCAGCTTTGCTCAGGGGGCGGGTGAAAAACTGTTTTTT
CASSFAQGAGEKLFF
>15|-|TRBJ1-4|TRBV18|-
TGTGCCAGCTCACCCATGATACCGGGTAACGCAAAACTGTTTTTT
CASSPMIPGNAKLFF
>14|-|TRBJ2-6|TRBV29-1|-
TGCAGCGTTGCAAGTTCTCCTGGGGCCAACGTCCTGACTTTC
CSVASSPGANVLTF
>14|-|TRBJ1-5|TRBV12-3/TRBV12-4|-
TGTGCCAGCAGTTTAACCCCAGTCAATCAGCCCCAGCATTTT
CASSLTPVNQPQHF
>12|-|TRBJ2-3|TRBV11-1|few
TGTGCCAGCAGCTTTAATGCAGATACGCAGTATTTT
CASSFNADTQYF
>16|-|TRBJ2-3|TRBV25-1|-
TGTGCCAGCAGTGCAAGGACAATCTCTAGCACAGATACGCAGTATTTT
CASSARTISSTDTQYF
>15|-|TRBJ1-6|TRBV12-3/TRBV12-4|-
TGTGCCAGCAGTTTAGGGGAGGGCTCGGCTTCACCCCTCCACTTT
CASSLGEGSASPLHF
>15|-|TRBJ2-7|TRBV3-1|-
TGTGCCAGCAGCCAAACTCCGGGGGGCCTCTACGAGCAGTACTTC
CASSQTPGGLYEQYF
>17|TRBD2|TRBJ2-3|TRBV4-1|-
TGCGCCAGCAGCCGCTTGACTACCAGCGGGGGAGGAGATACGCAGTATTTT
CASSRLTTSGGGDTQYF
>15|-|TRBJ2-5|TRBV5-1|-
TGCGCCAGCAGCTTGGCGCAGGGCGCCTGGGAGACCCAGTACTTC
CASSLAQGAWETQYF
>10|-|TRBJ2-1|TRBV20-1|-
TGCAGTGCTGCAGACAATGAGCAGTTCTTC
CSAADNEQFF
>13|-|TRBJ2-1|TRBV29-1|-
TGCAGCGTTGAAGGGGGAGCATACAATGAGCAGTTCTTC
CSVEGGAYNEQFF
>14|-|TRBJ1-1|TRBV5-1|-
TGCGCCAGCAGGAAAGGACAGCCAAACACTGAAGCTTTCTTT
CASRKGQPNTEAFF
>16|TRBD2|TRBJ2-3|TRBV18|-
TGTGCCAGCTCACCGTGGGCTAGCGGGGGCCCAGATACGCAGTATTTT
CASSPWASGGPDTQYF
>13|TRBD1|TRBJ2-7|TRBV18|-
TGTGCCACCGAGGGGACAGGGAGTAACGAGCAGTACTTC
CATEGTGSNEQYF
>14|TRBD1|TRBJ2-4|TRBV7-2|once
TGTGCCAGCAGCATAGGACAGGGGTGGGACATTCAGTACTTC
CASSIGQGWDIQYF
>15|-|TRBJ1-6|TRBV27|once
TGTGCCAGCAGTTATATCGGAACCTATAATTCACCCCTCCACTTT
CASSYIGTYNSPLHF
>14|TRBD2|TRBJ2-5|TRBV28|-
TGTGCCAGCAGGGCGGGGGGGACCCAAGAGACCCAGTACTTC
CASRAGGTQETQYF
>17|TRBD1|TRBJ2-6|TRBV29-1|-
TGCAGCGTTGAATGGAGACAGGGGAGCTCTGGGGCCAACGTCCTGACTTTC
CSVEWRQGSSGANVLTF
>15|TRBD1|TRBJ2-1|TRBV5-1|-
TGCGCCAGCAGCTTACGGGACAGGGATAACAATGAGCAGTTCTTC
CASSLRDRDNNEQFF
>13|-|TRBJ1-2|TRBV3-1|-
TGTGCCAGCAGCCAACGGCAGGGGTATGGCTACACCTTC
CASSQRQGYGYTF
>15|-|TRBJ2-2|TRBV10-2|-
TGCGCCAGCAGTGGAGAGGCAGGGTCCACCGGGGAGCTGTTTTTT
CASSGEAGSTGELFF
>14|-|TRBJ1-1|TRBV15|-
TGTGCCACCAGCAGCCCGGGACGGAACACTGAAGCTTTCTTT
CATSSPGRNTEAFF
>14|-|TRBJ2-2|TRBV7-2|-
TGTGCCAGTGGACGGGGGGCTATCACCGGGGAGCTGTTTTTT
CASGRGAITGELFF
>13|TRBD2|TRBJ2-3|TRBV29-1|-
TGCAGCGTAGGGACTACTAGCACAGATACGCAGTATTTT
CSVGTTSTDTQYF
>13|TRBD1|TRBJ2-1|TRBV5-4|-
TGTGCCAGCAGCCGGGGACAGGGTAATGAGCAGTTCTTC
CASSRGQGNEQFF
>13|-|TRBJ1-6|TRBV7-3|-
TGTGCCAGCAGCTTTGGGGGAAATTCACCCCTCCACTTT
CASSFGGNSPLHF
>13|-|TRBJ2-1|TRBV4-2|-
TGTGCCAGCAGCCTCCAAGATACGGATGAGCAGTTCTTC
CASSLQDTDEQFF
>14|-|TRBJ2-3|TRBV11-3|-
TGTGCCAGCAGCCGCGGGCTAGCGACAGATACGCAGTATTTT
CASSRGLATDTQYF
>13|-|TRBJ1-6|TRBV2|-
TGTGCCAGCAGCGGGCAGGGCTATTCACCCCTCCACTTT
CASSGQGYSPLHF
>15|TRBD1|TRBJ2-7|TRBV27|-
TGTGCCAGCAGTCTACGGACAGGGGCTCCCTACGAGCAGTACTTC
CASSLRTGAPYEQYF
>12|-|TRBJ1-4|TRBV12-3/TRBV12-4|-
TGTGCCAGCAGTTTTCCGGGGGAAGGACTGTTTTTT
CASSFPGEGLFF
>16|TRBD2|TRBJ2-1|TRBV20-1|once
TGCAGTGCTCCCCTTTTGACTAGCGGGGGCCGGAATGAGCAGTTCTTC
CSAPLLTSGGRNEQFF
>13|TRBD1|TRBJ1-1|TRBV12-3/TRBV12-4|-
TGTGCCAGCGTGGGACAGGCTAACACTGAAGCTTTCTTT
CASVGQANTEAFF
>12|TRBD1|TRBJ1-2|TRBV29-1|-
TGCAGCGTACTCACAGGGGACTATGGCTACACCTTC
CSVLTGDYGYTF
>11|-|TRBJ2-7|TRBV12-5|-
TGTGCTAGCCACGGGGTGTACGAGCAGTACTTC
CASHGVYEQYF
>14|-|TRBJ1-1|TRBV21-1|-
TGTGCCAGCAGCTCCCGGGGGACCGACACTGAAGCTTTCTTT
CASSSRGTDTEAFF
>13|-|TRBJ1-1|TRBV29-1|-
TGCAGCGTTTCCCACTCCCTGAACACTGAAGCTTTCTTT
CSVSHSLNTEAFF
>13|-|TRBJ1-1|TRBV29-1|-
TGCAGCGTTGAATTACAGCCGAACACTGAAGCTTTCTTT
CSVELQPNTEAFF
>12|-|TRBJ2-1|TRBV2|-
TGTGCCAGCAGTGAAGGATACAATGAGCAGTTCTTC
CASSEGYNEQFF
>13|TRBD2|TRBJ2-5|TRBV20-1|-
TGCAGTGCTCGACTAGCGGGGCAAGAGACCCAGTACTTC
CSARLAGQETQYF
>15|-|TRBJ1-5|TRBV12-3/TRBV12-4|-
TGTGCCAGCAGCTTGGGGGGGGCCAGGGATCAGCCCCAGCATTTT
CASSLGGARDQPQHF